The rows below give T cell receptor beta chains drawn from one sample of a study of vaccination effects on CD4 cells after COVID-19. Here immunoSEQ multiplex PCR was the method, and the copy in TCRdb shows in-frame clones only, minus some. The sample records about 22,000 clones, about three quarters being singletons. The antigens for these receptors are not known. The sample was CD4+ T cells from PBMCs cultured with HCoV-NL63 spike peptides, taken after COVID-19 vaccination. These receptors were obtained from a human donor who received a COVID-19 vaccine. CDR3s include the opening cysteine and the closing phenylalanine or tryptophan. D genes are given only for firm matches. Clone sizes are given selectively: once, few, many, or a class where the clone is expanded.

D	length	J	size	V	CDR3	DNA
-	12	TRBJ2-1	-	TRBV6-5	CASSRPRGVEFF	TGTGCCAGCAGTAGACCCCGAGGAGTGGAGTTCTTC
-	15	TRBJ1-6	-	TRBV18	CASSPRPGDNSPLHF	TGTGCCAGCTCACCAAGGCCAGGGGATAATTCACCCCTCCACTTT
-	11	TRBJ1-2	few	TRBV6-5	CASSRGYGYTF	TGTGCCAGTTCGCGTGGCTATGGCTACACCTTC
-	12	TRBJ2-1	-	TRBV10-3	CAISESEGQQFF	TGTGCCATCAGTGAGTCCGAGGGACAGCAGTTCTTC
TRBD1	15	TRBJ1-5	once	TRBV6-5	CASRTDRTSNQPQHF	TGTGCCAGCAGAACGGACAGGACTAGCAATCAGCCCCAGCATTTT
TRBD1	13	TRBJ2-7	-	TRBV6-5	CATGQAYTYEQYF	TGTGCCACAGGACAGGCTTACACCTACGAGCAGTACTTC
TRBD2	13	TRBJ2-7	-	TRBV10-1	CASSPGRGDEQYF	TGCGCCAGCAGCCCCGGTCGGGGGGACGAGCAGTACTTC
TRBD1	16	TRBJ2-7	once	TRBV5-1	CASSLGDSTSSYEQYF	TGCGCCAGCAGCTTGGGGGACAGTACGTCGTCCTACGAGCAGTACTTC
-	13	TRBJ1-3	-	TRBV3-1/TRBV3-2	CASSQGTGNTIYF	TGTGCCAGCAGCCAAGGGACAGGAAACACCATATATTTT
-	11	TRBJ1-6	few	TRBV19	CASRGGSPLHF	TGTGCCAGTAGAGGGGGTTCACCCCTCCACTTT
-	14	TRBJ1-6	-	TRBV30	CAWAAGGRPSPLHF	TGTGCCTGGGCCGCAGGAGGCAGGCCTTCACCCCTCCACTTT
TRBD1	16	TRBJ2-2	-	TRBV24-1	CATSTTGTGNTGELFF	TGTGCCACCAGTACTACCGGGACAGGGAACACCGGGGAGCTGTTTTTT
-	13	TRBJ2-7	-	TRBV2	CASNDVGSYEQYF	TGTGCCAGCAACGATGTTGGCTCCTACGAGCAGTACTTC
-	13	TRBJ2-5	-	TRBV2	CASNAEPRGTQYF	TGTGCCAGCAACGCCGAGCCAAGAGGGACCCAGTACTTC
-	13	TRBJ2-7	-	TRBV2	CASRREQLYEQYF	TGTGCCAGCAGGAGGGAGCAGCTCTACGAGCAGTACTTC
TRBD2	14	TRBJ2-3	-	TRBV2	CASTIGAGADTQYF	TGTGCCAGCACCATTGGTGCGGGAGCAGATACGCAGTATTTT
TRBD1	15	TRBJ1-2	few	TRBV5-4	CASSSGGQSNYGYTF	TGTGCCAGCAGCTCCGGGGGACAGAGCAACTATGGCTACACCTTC
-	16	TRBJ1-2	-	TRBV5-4	CASSLDWGTPDYGYTF	TGTGCCAGCAGCTTGGACTGGGGGACGCCCGACTATGGCTACACCTTC
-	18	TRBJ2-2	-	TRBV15	CATSRVGVLGKNTGELFF	TGTGCCACCAGCAGAGTTGGAGTTTTAGGAAAGAACACCGGGGAGCTGTTTTTT
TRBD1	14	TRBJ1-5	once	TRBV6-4	CASSETGGNQPQHF	TGTGCCAGCAGTGAGACAGGGGGCAATCAGCCCCAGCATTTT
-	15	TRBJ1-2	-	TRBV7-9	CASSLLQATNYGYTF	TGTGCCAGCAGCTTACTGCAGGCTACAAACTATGGCTACACCTTC
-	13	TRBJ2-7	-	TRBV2	CASKLEAYYEQYF	TGTGCCAGCAAACTAGAAGCGTACTACGAGCAGTACTTC
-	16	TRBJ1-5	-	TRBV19	CASSMVGGVISQPQHF	TGTGCCAGTAGTATGGTTGGTGGGGTTATAAGCCAGCCCCAGCATTTT
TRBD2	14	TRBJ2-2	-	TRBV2	CASSVLAGIGELFF	TGTGCCAGCAGTGTACTAGCGGGCATCGGGGAGCTGTTTTTT
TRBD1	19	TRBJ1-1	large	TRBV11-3	CASSLEGRGLGQKNTEAFF	TGTGCCAGCAGCTTAGAAGGCCGAGGTTTGGGACAGAAGAACACTGAAGCTTTCTTT
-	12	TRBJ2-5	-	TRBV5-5	CASSFNQETQYF	TGTGCCAGCAGCTTCAACCAAGAGACCCAGTACTTC
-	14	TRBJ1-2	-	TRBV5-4	CASSLEGQTYGYTF	TGTGCCAGCAGCTTGGAGGGGCAGACCTATGGCTACACCTTC
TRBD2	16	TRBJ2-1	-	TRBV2	CASRTSGINRVNEQFF	TGTGCCAGCCGGACTAGCGGGATAAATAGGGTCAATGAGCAGTTCTTC
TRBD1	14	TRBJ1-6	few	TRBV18	CASSPGQGVSPLHF	TGTGCCAGCTCACCAGGACAGGGGGTGAGCCCCCTCCACTTT
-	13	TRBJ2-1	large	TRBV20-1	CSASGRLSNEQFF	TGCAGTGCTAGTGGCCGGCTCAGTAATGAGCAGTTCTTC
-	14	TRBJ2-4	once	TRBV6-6	CASSTPELQNIQYF	TGTGCCAGCAGTACCCCCGAGCTTCAAAACATTCAGTACTTC
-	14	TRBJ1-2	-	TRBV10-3	CAISESTDSYGYTF	TGTGCCATCAGTGAGTCGACGGACAGCTATGGCTACACCTTC
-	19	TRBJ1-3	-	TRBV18	CASSLMAILRDTAPNTIYF	TGTGCCAGCTCACTAATGGCTATTTTACGGGACACCGCCCCTAACACCATATATTTT
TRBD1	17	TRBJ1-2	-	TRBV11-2	CASSLGRSTGVQYGYTF	TGTGCCAGCAGCTTAGGGAGGTCCACAGGGGTCCAGTATGGCTACACCTTC
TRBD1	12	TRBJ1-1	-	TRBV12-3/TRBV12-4	CASRAQGDEAFF	TGTGCCAGCAGGGCTCAGGGGGATGAAGCTTTCTTT
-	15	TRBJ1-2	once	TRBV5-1	CASSPGGGDAYGYTF	TGCGCCAGCAGCCCCGGCGGAGGGGATGCCTATGGCTACACCTTC
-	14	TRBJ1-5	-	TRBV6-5	CASSGANSNQPQHF	TGTGCCAGCAGCGGTGCGAATAGCAATCAGCCCCAGCATTTT
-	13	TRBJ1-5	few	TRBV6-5	CASSYMANQPQHF	TGTGCCAGCAGTTACATGGCCAATCAGCCCCAGCATTTT
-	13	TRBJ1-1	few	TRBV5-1	CASSSGPVTEAFF	TGCGCCAGCAGCTCCGGGCCGGTCACTGAAGCTTTCTTT
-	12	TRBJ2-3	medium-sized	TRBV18	CASSPYTDTQYF	TGTGCCAGCTCACCCTACACAGATACGCAGTATTTT
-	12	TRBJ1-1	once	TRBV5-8	CASSLGVTEAFF	TGTGCCAGCAGCTTGGGGGTCACTGAAGCTTTCTTT
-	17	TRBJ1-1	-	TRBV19	CASSIVRRYDMNTEAFF	TGTGCCAGTAGTATCGTGAGGCGATACGACATGAACACTGAAGCTTTCTTT
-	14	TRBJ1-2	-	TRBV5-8	CASSLPGRNYGYTF	TGTGCCAGCAGCTTACCGGGCCGCAACTATGGCTACACCTTC
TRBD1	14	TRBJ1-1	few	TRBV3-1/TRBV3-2	CASSQYTGAPEAFF	TGTGCCAGCAGCCAATATACAGGGGCCCCTGAAGCTTTCTTT
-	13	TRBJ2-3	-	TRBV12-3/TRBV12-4	CASSLDGREAQYF	TGTGCCAGCAGTTTAGACGGCAGGGAGGCGCAGTATTTT